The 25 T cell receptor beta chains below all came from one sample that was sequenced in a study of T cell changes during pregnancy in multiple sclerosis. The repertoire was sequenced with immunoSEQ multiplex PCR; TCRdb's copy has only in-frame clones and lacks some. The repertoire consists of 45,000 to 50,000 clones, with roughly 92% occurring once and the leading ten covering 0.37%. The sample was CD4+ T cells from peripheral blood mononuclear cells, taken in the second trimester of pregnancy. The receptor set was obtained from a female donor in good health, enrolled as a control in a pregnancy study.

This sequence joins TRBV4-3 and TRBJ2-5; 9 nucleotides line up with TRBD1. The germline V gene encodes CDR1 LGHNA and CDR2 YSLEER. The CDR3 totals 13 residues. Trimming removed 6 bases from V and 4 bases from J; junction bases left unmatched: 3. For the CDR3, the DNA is TGCGCCAGCAGTCGACAGGGGGGAGAGACCCAGTACTTC. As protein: CASSRQGGETQYF.

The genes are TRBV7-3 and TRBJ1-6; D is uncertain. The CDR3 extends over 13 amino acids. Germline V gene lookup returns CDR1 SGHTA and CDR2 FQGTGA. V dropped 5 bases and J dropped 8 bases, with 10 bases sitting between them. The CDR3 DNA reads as TGTGCCAGCAGCCCCAACGGGGATTCACCCCTCCACTTT. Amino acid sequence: CASSPNGDSPLHF.

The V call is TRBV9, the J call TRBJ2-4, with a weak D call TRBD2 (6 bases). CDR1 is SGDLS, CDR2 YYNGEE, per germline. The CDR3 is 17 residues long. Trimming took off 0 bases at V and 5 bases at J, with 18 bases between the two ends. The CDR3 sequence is CASSVGRGRERENIQYF. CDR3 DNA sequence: TGTGCCAGCAGCGTAGGGAGGGGAAGGGAGCGGGAAAACATTCAGTACTTC.

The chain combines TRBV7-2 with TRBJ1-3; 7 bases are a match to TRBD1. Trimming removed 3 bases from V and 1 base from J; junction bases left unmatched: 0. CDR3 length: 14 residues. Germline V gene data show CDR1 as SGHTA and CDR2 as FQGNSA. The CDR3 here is CASSLTGSGNTIYF. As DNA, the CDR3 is TGTGCCAGCAGCTTGACAGGGTCTGGAAACACCATATATTTT. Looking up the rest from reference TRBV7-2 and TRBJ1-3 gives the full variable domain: GAGVSQSPSNKVTEKGKDVELRCDPISGHTALYWYRQSLGQGLEFLIYFQGNSAPDKSGLPSDRFSAERTGGSVSTLTIQRTQQEDSAVYLCASSLTGSGNTIYFGEGSWLTVV.

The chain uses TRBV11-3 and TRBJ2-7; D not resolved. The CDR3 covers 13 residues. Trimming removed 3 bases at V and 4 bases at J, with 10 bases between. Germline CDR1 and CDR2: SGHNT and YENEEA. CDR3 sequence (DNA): TGTGCCAGCAGCTTCGATCGGTATTACGAGCAGTACTTC. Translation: CASSFDRYYEQYF.

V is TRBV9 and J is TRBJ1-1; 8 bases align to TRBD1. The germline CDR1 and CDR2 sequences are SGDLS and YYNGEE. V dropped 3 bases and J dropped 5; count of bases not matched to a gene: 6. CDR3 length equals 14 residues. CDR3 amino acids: CASSAGGAQTEAFF. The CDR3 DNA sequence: TGTGCCAGCAGCGCAGGGGGCGCCCAAACTGAAGCTTTCTTT. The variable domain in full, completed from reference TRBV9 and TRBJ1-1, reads DSGVTQTPKHLITATGQRVTLRCSPRSGDLSVYWYQQSLDQGLQFLIQYYNGEERAKGNILERFSAQQFPDLHSELNLSSLELGDSALYFCASSAGGAQTEAFFGQGTRLTVV.

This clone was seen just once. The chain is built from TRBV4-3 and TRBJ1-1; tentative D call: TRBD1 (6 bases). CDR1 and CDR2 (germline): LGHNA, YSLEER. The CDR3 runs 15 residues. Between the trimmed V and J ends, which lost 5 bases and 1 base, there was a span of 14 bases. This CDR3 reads CASSSHPGQNTEAFF. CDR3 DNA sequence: TGCGCCAGCAGCTCTCATCCGGGACAGAACACTGAAGCTTTCTTT.

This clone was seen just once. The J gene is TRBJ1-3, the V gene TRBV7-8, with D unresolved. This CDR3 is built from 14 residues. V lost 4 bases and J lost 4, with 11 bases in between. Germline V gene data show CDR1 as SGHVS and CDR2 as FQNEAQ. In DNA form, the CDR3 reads TGTGCCAGCAGCTCGACTGTCCTCGGAAACACCATATATTTT. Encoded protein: CASSSTVLGNTIYF. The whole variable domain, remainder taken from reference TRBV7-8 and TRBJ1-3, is GAGVSQSPRYKVAKRGQDVALRCDPISGHVSLFWYQQALGQGPEFLTYFQNEAQLDKSGLPSDRFFAERPEGSVSTLKIQRTQQEDSAVYLCASSSTVLGNTIYFGEGSWLTVV.

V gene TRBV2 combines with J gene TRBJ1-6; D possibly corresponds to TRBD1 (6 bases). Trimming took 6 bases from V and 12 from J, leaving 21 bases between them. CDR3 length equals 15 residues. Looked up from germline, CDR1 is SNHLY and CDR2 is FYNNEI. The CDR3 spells CASRDSLSPSRPLHF. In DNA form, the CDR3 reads TGTGCCAGCAGGGACAGTTTATCACCATCGAGACCCCTCCACTTT.

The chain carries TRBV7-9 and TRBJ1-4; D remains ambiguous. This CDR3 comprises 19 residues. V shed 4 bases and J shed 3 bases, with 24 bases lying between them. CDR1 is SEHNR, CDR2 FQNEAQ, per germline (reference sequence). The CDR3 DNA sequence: TGTGCCAGCAGCTCCCCGCTCCGGGGTTCAATCGAGGCTAATGAAAAACTGTTTTTT. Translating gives CASSSPLRGSIEANEKLFF.

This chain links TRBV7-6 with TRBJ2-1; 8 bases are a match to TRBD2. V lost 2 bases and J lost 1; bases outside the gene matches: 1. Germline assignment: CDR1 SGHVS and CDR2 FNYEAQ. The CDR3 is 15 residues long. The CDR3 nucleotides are TGTGCCAGCAGCTTATTAGCGGGGTCCTACAATGAGCAGTTCTTC. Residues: CASSLLAGSYNEQFF.

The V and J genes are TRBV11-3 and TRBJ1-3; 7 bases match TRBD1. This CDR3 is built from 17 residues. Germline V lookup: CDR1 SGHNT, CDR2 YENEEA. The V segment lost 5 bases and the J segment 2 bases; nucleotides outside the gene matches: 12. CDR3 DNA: TGTGCCAGCAGCCCCGGCCCCATGACAGGGACTGGAAACACCATATATTTT. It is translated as CASSPGPMTGTGNTIYF. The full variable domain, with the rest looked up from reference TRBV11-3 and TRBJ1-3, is EAGVVQSPRYKIIEKKQPVAFWCNPISGHNTLYWYLQNLGQGPELLIRYENEEAVDDSQLPKDRFSAERLKGVDSTLKIQPAELGDSAVYLCASSPGPMTGTGNTIYFGEGSWLTVV.

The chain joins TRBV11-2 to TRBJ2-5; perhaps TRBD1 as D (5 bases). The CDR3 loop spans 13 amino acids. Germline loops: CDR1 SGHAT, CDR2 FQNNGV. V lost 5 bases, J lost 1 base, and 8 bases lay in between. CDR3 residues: CASSLTVQETQYF. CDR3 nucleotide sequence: TGTGCCAGCAGCCTGACAGTCCAAGAGACCCAGTACTTC.

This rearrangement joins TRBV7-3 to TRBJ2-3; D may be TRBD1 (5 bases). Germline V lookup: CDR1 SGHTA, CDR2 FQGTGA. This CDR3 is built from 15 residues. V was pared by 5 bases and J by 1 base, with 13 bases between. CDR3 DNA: TGTGCCAGCAGCCTGCAGGGCGTCGGCACAGATACGCAGTATTTT. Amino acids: CASSLQGVGTDTQYF.

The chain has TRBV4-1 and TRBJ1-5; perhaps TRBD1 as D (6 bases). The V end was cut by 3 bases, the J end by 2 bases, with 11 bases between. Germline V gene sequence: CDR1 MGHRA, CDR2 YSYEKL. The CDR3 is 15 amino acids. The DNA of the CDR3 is TGCGCCAGCAGCCACACCAACAGGGGCAATCAGCCCCAGCATTTT. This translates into CASSHTNRGNQPQHF.

Here the CDR3 reads CASSMDSLNTEAFF. For the CDR3, the DNA is TGTGCCAGTAGTATGGACAGTTTGAACACTGAAGCTTTCTTT. The chain employs TRBV19 and TRBJ1-1, with D possibly being TRBD1 (6 bases). V was shortened by 3 bases and J by 0 bases, with 8 bases between the two germline ends. Per germline, CDR1 LNHDA and CDR2 SQIVND (reference sequence). CDR3 length equals 14 residues.

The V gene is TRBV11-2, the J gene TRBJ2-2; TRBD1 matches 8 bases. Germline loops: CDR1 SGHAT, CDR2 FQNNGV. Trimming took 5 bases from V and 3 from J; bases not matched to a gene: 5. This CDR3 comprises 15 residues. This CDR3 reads CASSPRTGHTGELFF. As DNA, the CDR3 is TGTGCCAGCAGCCCGCGGACAGGGCACACCGGGGAGCTGTTTTTT. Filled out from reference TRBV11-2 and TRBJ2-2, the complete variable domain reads EAGVAQSPRYKIIEKRQSVAFWCNPISGHATLYWYQQILGQGPKLLIQFQNNGVVDDSQLPKDRFSAERLKGVDSTLKIQPAKLEDSAVYLCASSPRTGHTGELFFGEGSRLTVL.

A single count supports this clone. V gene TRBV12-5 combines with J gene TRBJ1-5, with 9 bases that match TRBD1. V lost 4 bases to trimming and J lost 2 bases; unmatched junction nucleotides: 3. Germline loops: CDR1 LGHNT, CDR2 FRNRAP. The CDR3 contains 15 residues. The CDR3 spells CASGWRTGGNQPQHF. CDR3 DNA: TGTGCTAGTGGTTGGCGGACAGGGGGCAATCAGCCCCAGCATTTT. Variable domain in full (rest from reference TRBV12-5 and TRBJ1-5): DARVTQTPRHKVTEMGQEVTMRCQPILGHNTVFWYRQTMMQGLELLAYFRNRAPLDDSGMPKDRFSAEMPDATLATLKIQPSEPRDSAVYFCASGWRTGGNQPQHFGDGTRLSIL.

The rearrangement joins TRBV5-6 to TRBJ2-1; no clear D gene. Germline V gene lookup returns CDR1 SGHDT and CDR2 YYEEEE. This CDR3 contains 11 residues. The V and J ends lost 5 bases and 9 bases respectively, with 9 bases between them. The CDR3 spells CASRRQSEQFF. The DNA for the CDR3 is TGTGCCAGCAGACGACAAAGTGAGCAGTTCTTC.

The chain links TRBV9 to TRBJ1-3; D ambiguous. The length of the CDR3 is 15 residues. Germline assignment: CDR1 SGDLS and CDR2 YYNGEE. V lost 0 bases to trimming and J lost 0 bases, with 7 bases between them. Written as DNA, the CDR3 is TGTGCCAGCAGCGTAGGGAGTAGCTCTGGAAACACCATATATTTT. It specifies CASSVGSSSGNTIYF.

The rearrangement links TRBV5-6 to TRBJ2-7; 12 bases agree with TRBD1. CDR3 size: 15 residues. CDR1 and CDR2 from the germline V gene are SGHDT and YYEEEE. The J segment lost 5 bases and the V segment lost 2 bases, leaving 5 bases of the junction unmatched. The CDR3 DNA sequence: TGTGCCAGCAGCTTCACCGGGACAGGGGGCCACGAGCAGTACTTC. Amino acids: CASSFTGTGGHEQYF.

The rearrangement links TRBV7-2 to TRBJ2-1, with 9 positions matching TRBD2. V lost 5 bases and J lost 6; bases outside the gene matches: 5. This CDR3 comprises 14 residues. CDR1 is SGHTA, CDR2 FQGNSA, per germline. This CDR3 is CASSRGTSPNEQFF. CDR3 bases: TGTGCCAGCAGCCGCGGGACTAGCCCCAATGAGCAGTTCTTC.

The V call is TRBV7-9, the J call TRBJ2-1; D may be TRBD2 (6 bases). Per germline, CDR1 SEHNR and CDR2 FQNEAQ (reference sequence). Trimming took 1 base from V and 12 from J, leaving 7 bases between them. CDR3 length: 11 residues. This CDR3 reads CASSLGGGQFF. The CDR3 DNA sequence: TGTGCCAGCAGCTTAGGGGGAGGGCAGTTCTTC. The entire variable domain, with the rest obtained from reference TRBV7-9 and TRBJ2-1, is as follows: DTGVSQNPRHKITKRGQNVTFRCDPISEHNRLYWYRQTLGQGPEFLTYFQNEAQLEKSRLLSDRFSAERPKGSFSTLEIQRTEQGDSAMYLCASSLGGGQFFGPGTRLTVL.

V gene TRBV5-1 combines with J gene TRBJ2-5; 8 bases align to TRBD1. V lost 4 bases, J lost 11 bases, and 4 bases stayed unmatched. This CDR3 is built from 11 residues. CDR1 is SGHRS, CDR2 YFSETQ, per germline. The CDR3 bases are TGCGCCAGCAGCGTTGACAGGGGTCAGTACTTC. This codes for CASSVDRGQYF. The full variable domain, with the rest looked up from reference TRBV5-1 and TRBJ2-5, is KAGVTQTPRYLIKTRGQQVTLSCSPISGHRSVSWYQQTPGQGLQFLFEYFSETQRNKGNFPGRFSGRQFSNSRSEMNVSTLELGDSALYLCASSVDRGQYFGPGTRLLVL.

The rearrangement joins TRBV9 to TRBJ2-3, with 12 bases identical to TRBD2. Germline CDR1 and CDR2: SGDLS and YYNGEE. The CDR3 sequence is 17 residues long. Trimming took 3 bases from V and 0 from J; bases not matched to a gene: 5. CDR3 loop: CASSARTSGASTDTQYF. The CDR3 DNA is TGTGCCAGCAGCGCCCGGACTAGCGGGGCGAGCACAGATACGCAGTATTTT.